Sequencing of this T cell receptor (beta chain) was carried out in a study of shared clonotypes between healthy human individuals. This clone was detected once. Assay: immunoSEQ multiplex PCR; the TCRdb copy retains only in-frame clones and omits some. This sample has a few million clones, with around nine tenths found just once. The CDR3 is made up of 13 amino acids. Germline V gives CDR1 MGHRA, CDR2 YSYEKL. V lost 6 bases and J lost 7, with 12 bases in between. This receptor was identified in a man aged 18-30 years in good health. The rearrangement links TRBV4-1 to TRBJ1-4; no reliable D call. The sample consisted of naive CD4+ T cells sorted from blood. The subset denotes: CD45RA+ positively selected. The CDR3: CASSFLPGEKLFF. CDR3 sequence (DNA): TGCGCCAGCAGTTTTCTACCCGGTGAAAAACTGTTTTTT.